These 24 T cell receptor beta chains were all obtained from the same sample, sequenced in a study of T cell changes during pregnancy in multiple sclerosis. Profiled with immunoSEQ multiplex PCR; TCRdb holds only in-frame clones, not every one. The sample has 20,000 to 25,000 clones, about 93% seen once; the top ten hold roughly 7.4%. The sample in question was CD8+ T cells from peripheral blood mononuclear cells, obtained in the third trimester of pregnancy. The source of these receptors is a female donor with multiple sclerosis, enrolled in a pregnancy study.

For the CDR3, the DNA is TGTGCCAGCAGTTACTTGGAATTCGAGGATCCTCACGAGCAGTACTTC. As protein: CASSYLEFEDPHEQYF. The chain joins TRBV6-5 to TRBJ2-7, with D unclear. CDR3 length: 16 residues. The germline gives CDR1 MNHEY, CDR2 SVGAGI. Trimming left V 1 base short and J 5 bases short, with 18 bases between.

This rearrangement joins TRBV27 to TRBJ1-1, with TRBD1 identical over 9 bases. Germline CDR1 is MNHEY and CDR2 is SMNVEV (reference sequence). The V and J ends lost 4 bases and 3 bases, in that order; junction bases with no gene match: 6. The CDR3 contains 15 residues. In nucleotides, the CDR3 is TGTGCCAGCAGTTCCGGACAGGGGAGGTACACTGAAGCTTTCTTT. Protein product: CASSSGQGRYTEAFF.

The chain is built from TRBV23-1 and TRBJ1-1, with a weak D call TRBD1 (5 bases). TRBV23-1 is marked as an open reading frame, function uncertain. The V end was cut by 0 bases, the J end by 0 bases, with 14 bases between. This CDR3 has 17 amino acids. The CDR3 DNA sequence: TGCGCCAGCAGTCAATCAGGGGAAAGGGCCATGAACACTGAAGCTTTCTTT. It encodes CASSQSGERAMNTEAFF.

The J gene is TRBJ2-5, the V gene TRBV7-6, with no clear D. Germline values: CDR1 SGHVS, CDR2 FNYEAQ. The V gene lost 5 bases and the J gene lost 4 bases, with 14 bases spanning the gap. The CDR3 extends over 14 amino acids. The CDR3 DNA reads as TGTGCCAGCAGCCCCGTGCTGGCATTAGAGACCCAGTACTTC. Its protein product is CASSPVLALETQYF.

The CDR3 region is CASSPGLAGGQGGNIQYF. The CDR3 coding sequence is TGCGCCAGCAGCCCCGGACTAGCGGGGGGGCAAGGGGGAAACATTCAGTACTTC. The gene calls are TRBV4-3 and TRBJ2-4, with 15 nucleotides matching TRBD2. The V and J ends lost 4 bases and 6 bases, in that order; junction bases with no gene match: 10. Germline CDR1 and CDR2: LGHNA and YSLEER. The CDR3 runs to 18 residues.

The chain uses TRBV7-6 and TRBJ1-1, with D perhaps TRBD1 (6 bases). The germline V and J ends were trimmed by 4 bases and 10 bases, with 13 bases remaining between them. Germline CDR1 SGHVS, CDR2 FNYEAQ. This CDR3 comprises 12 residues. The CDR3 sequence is CASSSVLTGAFF. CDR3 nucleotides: TGTGCCAGCAGCTCAGTGCTGACAGGAGCTTTCTTT.

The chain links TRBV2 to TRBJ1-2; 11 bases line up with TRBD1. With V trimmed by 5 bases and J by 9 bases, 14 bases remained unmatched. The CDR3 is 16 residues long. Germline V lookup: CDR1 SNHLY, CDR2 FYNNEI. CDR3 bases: TGTGCCAGCAGTACGCAAACCGGGACAGGGGGACTTAGCTACACCTTC. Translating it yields CASSTQTGTGGLSYTF.

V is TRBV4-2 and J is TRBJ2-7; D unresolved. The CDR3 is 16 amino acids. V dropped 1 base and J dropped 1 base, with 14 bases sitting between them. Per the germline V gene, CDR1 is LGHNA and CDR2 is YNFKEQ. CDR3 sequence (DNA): TGTGCCAGCAGCCAAGTAGGCCAAGGAGCTTCCTACGAGCAGTACTTC. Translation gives CASSQVGQGASYEQYF.

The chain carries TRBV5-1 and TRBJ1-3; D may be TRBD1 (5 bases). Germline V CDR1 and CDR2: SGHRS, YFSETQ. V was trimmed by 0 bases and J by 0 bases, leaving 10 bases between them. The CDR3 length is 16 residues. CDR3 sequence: CASSLDARDSGNTIYF. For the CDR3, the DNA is TGCGCCAGCAGCTTGGATGCCAGGGACTCTGGAAACACCATATATTTT.

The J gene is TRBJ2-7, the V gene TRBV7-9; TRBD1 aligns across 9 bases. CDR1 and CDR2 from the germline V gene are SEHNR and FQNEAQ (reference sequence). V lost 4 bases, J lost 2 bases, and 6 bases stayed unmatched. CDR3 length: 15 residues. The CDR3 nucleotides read TGTGCCAGCAGCTCCAGGGACAGGGAGGCCTACGAGCAGTACTTC. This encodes CASSSRDREAYEQYF.

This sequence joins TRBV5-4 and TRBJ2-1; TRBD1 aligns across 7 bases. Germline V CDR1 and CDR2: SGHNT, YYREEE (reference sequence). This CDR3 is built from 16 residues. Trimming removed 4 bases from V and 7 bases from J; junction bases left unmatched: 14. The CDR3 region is CASSEDQGEQWNEQFF. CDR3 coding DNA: TGTGCCAGCAGCGAGGACCAGGGGGAACAGTGGAATGAGCAGTTCTTC.

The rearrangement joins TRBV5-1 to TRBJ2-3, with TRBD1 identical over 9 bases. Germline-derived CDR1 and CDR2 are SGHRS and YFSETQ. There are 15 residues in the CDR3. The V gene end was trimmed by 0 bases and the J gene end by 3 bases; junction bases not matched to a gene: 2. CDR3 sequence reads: CASSLEGQGTDTQYF. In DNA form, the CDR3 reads TGCGCCAGCAGCTTGGAGGGACAGGGTACAGATACGCAGTATTTT.

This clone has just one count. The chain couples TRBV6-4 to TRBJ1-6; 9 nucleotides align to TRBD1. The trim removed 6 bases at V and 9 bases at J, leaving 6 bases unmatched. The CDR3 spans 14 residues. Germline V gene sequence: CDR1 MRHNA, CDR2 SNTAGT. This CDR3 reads CASSPGQGVSPLHF. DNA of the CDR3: TGTGCCAGCAGCCCGGGACAGGGCGTTTCACCCCTCCACTTT.

CDR3 DNA: TGTGCCAGCAGCAGAGCGGGGGGGGATAACACCGGGGAGCTGTTTTTT. Amino acids: CASSRAGGDNTGELFF. J is TRBJ2-2 and V is TRBV7-8, with 10 bases fitting TRBD2. Germline V gives CDR1 SGHVS, CDR2 FQNEAQ. The CDR3 totals 16 residues. Trimming at V came to 5 bases and at J to 2 bases, leaving 5 bases not matched to a gene.

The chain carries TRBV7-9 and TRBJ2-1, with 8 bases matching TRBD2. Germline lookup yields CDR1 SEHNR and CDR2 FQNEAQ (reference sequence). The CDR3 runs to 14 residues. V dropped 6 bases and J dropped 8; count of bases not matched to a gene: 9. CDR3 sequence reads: CASSSPSLADEQFF. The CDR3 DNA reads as TGTGCCAGCAGTTCCCCCTCACTAGCGGATGAGCAGTTCTTC.

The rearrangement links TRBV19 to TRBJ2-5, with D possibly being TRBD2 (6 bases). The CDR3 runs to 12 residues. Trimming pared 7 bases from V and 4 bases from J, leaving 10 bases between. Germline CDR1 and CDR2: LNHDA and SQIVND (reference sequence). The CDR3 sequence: CASNQAGETQYF. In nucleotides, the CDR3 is TGTGCCAGTAATCAAGCGGGAGAGACCCAGTACTTC.

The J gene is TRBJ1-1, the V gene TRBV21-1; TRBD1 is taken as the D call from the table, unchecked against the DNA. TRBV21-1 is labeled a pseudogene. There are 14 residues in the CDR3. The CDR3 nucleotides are TGTGCCAGCAGCAAAAAATGGGACACCGTTGAAGCTTTCTTT. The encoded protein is CASSKKWDTVEAFF.

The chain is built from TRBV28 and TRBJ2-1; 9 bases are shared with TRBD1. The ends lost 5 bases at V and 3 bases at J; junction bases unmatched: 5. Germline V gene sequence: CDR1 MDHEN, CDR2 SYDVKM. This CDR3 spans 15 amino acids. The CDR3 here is CASSPGQGIYNEQFF. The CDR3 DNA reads TGTGCCAGCAGTCCTGGACAGGGGATCTACAATGAGCAGTTCTTC. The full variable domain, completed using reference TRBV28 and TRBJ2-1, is DVKVTQSSRYLVKRTGEKVFLECVQDMDHENMFWYRQDPGLGLRLIYFSYDVKMKEKGDIPEGYSVSREKKERFSLILESASTNQTSMYLCASSPGQGIYNEQFFGPGTRLTVL.

The CDR3 loop is CASSSRGYGYTF. Written as DNA, the CDR3 is TGTGCCAGCAGCTCGCGGGGGTATGGCTACACCTTC. The chain couples TRBV14 to TRBJ1-2, with D possibly matching TRBD1 (5 bases). From germline, CDR1 is SGHDN and CDR2 FVKESK. V lost 5 bases and J 5 bases, leaving 9 bases between the germline ends. This CDR3 comprises 12 residues.

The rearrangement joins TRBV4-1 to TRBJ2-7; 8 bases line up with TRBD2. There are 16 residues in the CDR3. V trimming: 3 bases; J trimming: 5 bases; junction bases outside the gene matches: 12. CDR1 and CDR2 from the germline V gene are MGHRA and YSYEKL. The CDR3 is CASSHQRGQPEDEQYF. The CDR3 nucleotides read TGCGCCAGCAGCCACCAGCGGGGGCAACCTGAGGACGAGCAGTACTTC.

CDR3 residues: CASSDVSPSGRLNEQFF. The CDR3 DNA is TGTGCCAGCAGTGACGTGTCCCCTAGCGGGCGATTAAATGAGCAGTTCTTC. V gene TRBV2 combines with J gene TRBJ2-1; 8 nucleotides match TRBD2. Looked up from germline, CDR1 is SNHLY and CDR2 is FYNNEI. Germline trimming cut 3 bases from V and 7 bases from J; bases unmatched to any gene: 14. CDR3 length: 17 amino acids.

This CDR3 is CASSLWLADSYEQYF. CDR3 nucleotide sequence: TGCGCCAGCAGCCTCTGGCTAGCGGACTCCTACGAGCAGTACTTC. The chain combines TRBV4-1 with TRBJ2-7; 7 bases match TRBD2. Germline-derived CDR1 and CDR2 are MGHRA and YSYEKL. The J segment lost 0 bases and the V segment lost 4 bases, leaving 6 bases of the junction unmatched. The CDR3 covers 15 residues.

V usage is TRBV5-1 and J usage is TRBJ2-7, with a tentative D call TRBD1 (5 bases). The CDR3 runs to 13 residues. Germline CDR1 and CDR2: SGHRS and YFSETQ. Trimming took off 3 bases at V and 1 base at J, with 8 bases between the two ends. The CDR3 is CASSSTVSYEQYF. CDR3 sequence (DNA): TGCGCCAGCAGCTCGACAGTTTCCTACGAGCAGTACTTC. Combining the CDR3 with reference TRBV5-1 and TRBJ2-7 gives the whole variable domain KAGVTQTPRYLIKTRGQQVTLSCSPISGHRSVSWYQQTPGQGLQFLFEYFSETQRNKGNFPGRFSGRQFSNSRSEMNVSTLELGDSALYLCASSSTVSYEQYFGPGTRLTVT.

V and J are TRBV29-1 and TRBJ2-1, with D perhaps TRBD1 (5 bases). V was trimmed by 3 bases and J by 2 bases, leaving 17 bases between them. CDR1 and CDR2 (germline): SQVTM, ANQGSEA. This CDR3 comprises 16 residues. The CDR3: CSVEGSATDTYNEQFF. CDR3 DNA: TGCAGCGTTGAGGGAAGCGCGACAGACACCTACAATGAGCAGTTCTTC.